This is a list of T cell receptor beta chains from one sample in a study of radiotherapy plus CTLA-4 blockade in lung cancer. The table came from immunoSEQ multiplex PCR; TCRdb's copy has only in-frame clones and leaves some out. The sample holds 34,000 or so clones, roughly three quarters seen once. Material: peripheral blood, obtained from a patient treated with radiotherapy plus ipilimumab. The receptors derive from a human donor with non-small cell lung cancer that progressed on radiotherapy plus ipilimumab. CDR3s include the opening cysteine and the closing phenylalanine or tryptophan. A D gene is named only where the DNA matches it firmly. Not all rows give a size; the values are once, few, many and, for expanded clones, a class.

V: TRBV15
size: -
D: TRBD2
J: TRBJ2-1
DNA: TGTGCCACCAGCAGATCCGGCGGGAGGGTGAGGAATGAGCAGTTCTTC
CDR3: CATSRSGGRVRNEQFF

V: TRBV27
size: -
D: -
J: TRBJ1-1
DNA: TGTGCCAGCAGTTTGACAGAATACACTGAAGCTTTCTTT
CDR3: CASSLTEYTEAFF

V: TRBV21-1
size: -
D: -
J: TRBJ2-7
DNA: TGTGCCAGTATCGAGGCAGGGCAGATCTACGAGCAGTACTTC
CDR3: CASIEAGQIYEQYF

V: TRBV5-6
size: few
D: -
J: TRBJ2-7
DNA: TGTGCCAGCAGCTTGGGTGCCAGGCCCCACGAGCAGTACTTC
CDR3: CASSLGARPHEQYF

V: TRBV11-2
size: -
D: TRBD1
J: TRBJ1-6
DNA: TGTGCCAGCAGCGGGCGGGACAGGGGTAGCTCCTATAATTCACCCCTCCACTTT
CDR3: CASSGRDRGSSYNSPLHF

V: TRBV7-2
size: -
D: -
J: TRBJ2-1
DNA: TGTGCCAGCAGCTTATCGGGGGATGAGCAGTTCTTC
CDR3: CASSLSGDEQFF

V: TRBV2
size: -
D: -
J: TRBJ1-3
DNA: TGTGCCAGCAGGGCGACAGGTGGAGGTGGAAACACCATATATTTT
CDR3: CASRATGGGGNTIYF

V: TRBV19
size: -
D: TRBD1
J: TRBJ1-2
DNA: TGTGCCAGTAGTGCAAAGGGACAGGGTAATGGCTACACCTTC
CDR3: CASSAKGQGNGYTF

V: TRBV27
size: once
D: -
J: TRBJ2-6
DNA: TGTGCCAGCAGTACGACAGGTTTTGGGGCCAACGTCCTGACTTTC
CDR3: CASSTTGFGANVLTF

V: TRBV4-1
size: -
D: -
J: TRBJ1-4
DNA: TGCGCCAGCAGCCAAGGAAGTGGCGGGTCGGAAAAACTGTTTTTT
CDR3: CASSQGSGGSEKLFF

V: TRBV19
size: few
D: -
J: TRBJ2-7
DNA: TGTGCCAGTAGTCCCTCGGACAAGGGGCTCTACGAGCAGTACTTC
CDR3: CASSPSDKGLYEQYF

V: TRBV28
size: -
D: TRBD1
J: TRBJ2-5
DNA: TGTGCCAGCAGTTTTGGGATAGGGACAGGGGTTTTGGAGACCCAGTACTTC
CDR3: CASSFGIGTGVLETQYF

V: TRBV4-3
size: medium-sized
D: -
J: TRBJ2-6
DNA: TGCGCCAGCAGCCAAGATAGGCTGATCTCTGGGGCCAACGTCCTGACTTTC
CDR3: CASSQDRLISGANVLTF

V: TRBV5-1
size: -
D: TRBD1
J: TRBJ1-4
DNA: TGCGCCAGCAGCGGGGGACAGGGAACAACTAATGAAAAACTGTTTTTT
CDR3: CASSGGQGTTNEKLFF

V: TRBV30
size: -
D: TRBD1
J: TRBJ1-1
DNA: TGTGCCTGGATAGCAAAACCCGGGACAGGGGGCATGAACACTGAAGCTTTCTTT
CDR3: CAWIAKPGTGGMNTEAFF

V: TRBV30
size: few
D: -
J: TRBJ1-6
DNA: TGTGCGTTCTCGGGGAACCTTAATTCACCCCTCCACTTT
CDR3: CAFSGNLNSPLHF

V: TRBV25-1
size: -
D: TRBD1
J: TRBJ1-2
DNA: TGTGCCAGCAGTCTCCGGGGACAGGGGGTCGATGGCTACACCTTC
CDR3: CASSLRGQGVDGYTF

V: TRBV7-3
size: -
D: -
J: TRBJ2-3
DNA: TGTGCCAGCAGCCCCGAGATCACAGATACGCAGTATTTT
CDR3: CASSPEITDTQYF

V: TRBV5-6
size: -
D: -
J: TRBJ2-7
DNA: TGTGCCAGCAGCTTGAGGGACGACTACGAGCAGTACTTC
CDR3: CASSLRDDYEQYF

V: TRBV4-1
size: -
D: -
J: TRBJ2-7
DNA: TGCGCCAGCAGCCTCCGGGGCAACGCCTACGAGCAGTACTTC
CDR3: CASSLRGNAYEQYF

V: TRBV4-1
size: -
D: TRBD2
J: TRBJ2-1
DNA: TGCGCCAGCAGCCAAGATCAACTAGCGGGAGTAACCCTATACAATGAGCAGTTCTTC
CDR3: CASSQDQLAGVTLYNEQFF

V: TRBV2
size: few
D: -
J: TRBJ1-1
DNA: TGTGCCAGCAGTGAATGGGGGCTAAAGAACACTGAAGCTTTCTTT
CDR3: CASSEWGLKNTEAFF

V: TRBV7-2
size: -
D: TRBD1
J: TRBJ1-1
DNA: TGTGCCAGCAGCTTAGAGGGGACAGGGTATTCTGAAGCTTTCTTT
CDR3: CASSLEGTGYSEAFF

V: TRBV5-1
size: -
D: -
J: TRBJ2-2
DNA: TGCGCCAGCAGCTTGGTATCGGGAAGGGCCGGGGAGCTGTTTTTT
CDR3: CASSLVSGRAGELFF

V: TRBV6-6
size: -
D: TRBD1
J: TRBJ2-7
DNA: TGTGCCAGCATTTATGACCCGGGACAGGCCTACGAGCAGTACTTC
CDR3: CASIYDPGQAYEQYF

V: TRBV28
size: -
D: TRBD2
J: TRBJ2-7
DNA: TGTGCCAGCAGTTTATCTCCTAGCGGATCCTACGAGCAGTACTTC
CDR3: CASSLSPSGSYEQYF

V: TRBV11-2
size: -
D: -
J: TRBJ2-3
DNA: TGTGCCAGCAGCCTCCTTCGCGGAGGTGGCACAGATACGCAGTATTTT
CDR3: CASSLLRGGGTDTQYF

V: TRBV27
size: -
D: TRBD1
J: TRBJ2-3
DNA: TGTGCCAGCAGTTTCCCCGGGACAGGGGGCGCAGATACGCAGTATTTT
CDR3: CASSFPGTGGADTQYF

V: TRBV6-1
size: -
D: -
J: TRBJ1-4
DNA: TGTGCCAGCAGTACCCGAGGCCGGGGAGAAAAACTGTTTTTT
CDR3: CASSTRGRGEKLFF

V: TRBV27
size: -
D: -
J: TRBJ2-7
DNA: TGTGCCAGCAGCTTTACCGGGACCCAGTCCTACGAGCAGTACTTC
CDR3: CASSFTGTQSYEQYF

V: TRBV20-1
size: once
D: -
J: TRBJ2-1
DNA: TGCAGTGCTGGCTTCAATGAGCAGTTCTTC
CDR3: CSAGFNEQFF

V: TRBV29-1
size: few
D: TRBD1
J: TRBJ2-3
DNA: TGCAGCGTTGACGGGACAGGGGTATCTCCAGATACGCAGTATTTT
CDR3: CSVDGTGVSPDTQYF

V: TRBV18
size: -
D: -
J: TRBJ1-2
DNA: TGTGCCAGCTCCCCTGGGACGAATAACTATGGCTACACCTTC
CDR3: CASSPGTNNYGYTF

V: TRBV5-1
size: -
D: -
J: TRBJ2-7
DNA: TGCGCCAGCAGCTTGGGTACAGCGGAGACCGAGCAGTACTTC
CDR3: CASSLGTAETEQYF

V: TRBV5-1
size: -
D: TRBD1
J: TRBJ2-3
DNA: TGCGCCAGCAGCTTAGGACAGGGTGCGGATACGCAGTATTTT
CDR3: CASSLGQGADTQYF

V: TRBV29-1
size: -
D: -
J: TRBJ2-5
DNA: TGCAGCGTTGAAGACTTCACCACCGGGGCTCGAAAGACCCAGTACTTC
CDR3: CSVEDFTTGARKTQYF

V: TRBV5-6
size: -
D: TRBD1
J: TRBJ2-7
DNA: TGTGCCAGCAGCTTGCTCCAGCGACAGGGGAACGAGCAGTACTTC
CDR3: CASSLLQRQGNEQYF

V: TRBV5-1
size: -
D: -
J: TRBJ1-4
DNA: TGCGCCAGCAGCTTGTATATCGTGAGCACTAATGAAAAACTGTTTTTT
CDR3: CASSLYIVSTNEKLFF

V: TRBV2
size: -
D: TRBD1
J: TRBJ1-3
DNA: TGTGCCAGCAGTGAGGGACAGGCTTACTCTGGAAACACCATATATTTT
CDR3: CASSEGQAYSGNTIYF

V: TRBV7-9
size: -
D: -
J: TRBJ2-5
DNA: TGTGCCAGCAGCTTGATTTCAGGGGAGCAAGAGACCCAGTACTTC
CDR3: CASSLISGEQETQYF